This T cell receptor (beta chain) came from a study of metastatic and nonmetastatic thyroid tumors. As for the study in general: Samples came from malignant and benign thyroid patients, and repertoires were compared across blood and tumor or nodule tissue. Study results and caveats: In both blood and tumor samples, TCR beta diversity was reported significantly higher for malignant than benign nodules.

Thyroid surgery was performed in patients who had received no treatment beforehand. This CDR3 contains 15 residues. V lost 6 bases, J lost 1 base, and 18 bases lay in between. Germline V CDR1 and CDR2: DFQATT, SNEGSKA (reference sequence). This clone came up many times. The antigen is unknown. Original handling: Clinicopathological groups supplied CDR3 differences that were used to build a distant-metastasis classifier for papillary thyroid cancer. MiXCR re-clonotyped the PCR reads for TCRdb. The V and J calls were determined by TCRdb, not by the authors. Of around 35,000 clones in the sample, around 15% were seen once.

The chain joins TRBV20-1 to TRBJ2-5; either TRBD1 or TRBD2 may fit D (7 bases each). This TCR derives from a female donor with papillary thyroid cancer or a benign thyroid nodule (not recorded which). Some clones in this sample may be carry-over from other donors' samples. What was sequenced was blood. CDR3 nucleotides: TGCAGTGCCGCAGGGGGGGCAGGGGCCCAAGAGACCCAGTACTTC. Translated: CSAAGGAGAQETQYF.